This TCR beta chain was obtained from a study of human T cells and chemical hapten exposure. As for the study in general: In the sensitization step, 2% DPC was placed on around 2 cm by around 2 cm of upper inner arm skin.

This clonotype has a handful of counts. Its antigen is undetermined. What the library attached to individual cDNA molecules were unique molecular identifiers. TCRdb called the RACE reads again in MiXCR, with one record for every CDR3 protein. The table has 330,000 or so distinct CDR3 sequences, roughly 6% seen once. Time point denoted: patch test 2, 6 weeks after DPC sensitization. Treatment meaning: therapeutic diphenylcyclopropenone sensitization with weekly scalp DPC. Study conclusions and caveats: Clustering by CDR3 similarity yielded significantly more large clusters from expanded TCRs than controls. Having alopecia, the donors may differ immunologically from healthy people.

This CDR3 spans 12 amino acids. V was clipped by 3 bases and J by 2 bases, with 6 bases between them. The germline CDR1 and CDR2 sequences are SGHDT and YYEEEE. The chain uses TRBV5-6 and TRBJ2-7; D is ambiguous. This sequence was found in a woman younger than 35 with alopecia areata. Some clones in this sample may be carry-over from other donors' samples. Sequencing used whole blood, obtained in connection with sensitization to the hapten diphenylcyclopropenone (DPC). As DNA, the CDR3 is TGTGCCAGCAGCTGGAAAACCTACGAGCAGTACTTC. As protein: CASSWKTYEQYF.